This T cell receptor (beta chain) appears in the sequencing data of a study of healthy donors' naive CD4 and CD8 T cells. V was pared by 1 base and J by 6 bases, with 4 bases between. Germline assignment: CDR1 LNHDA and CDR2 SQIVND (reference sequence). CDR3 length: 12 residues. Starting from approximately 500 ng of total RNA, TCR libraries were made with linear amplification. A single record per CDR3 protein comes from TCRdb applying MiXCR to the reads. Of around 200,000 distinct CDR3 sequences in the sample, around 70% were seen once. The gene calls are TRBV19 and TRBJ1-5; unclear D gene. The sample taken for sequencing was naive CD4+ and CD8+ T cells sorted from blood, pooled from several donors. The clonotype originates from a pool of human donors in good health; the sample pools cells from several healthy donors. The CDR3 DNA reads TGTGCCAGTAGTATAGCGGGTCAGCCCCAGCATTTT. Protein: CASSIAGQPQHF. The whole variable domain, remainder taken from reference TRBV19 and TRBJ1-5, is DGGITQSPKYLFRKEGQNVTLSCEQNLNHDAMYWYRQDPGQGLRLIYYSQIVNDFQKGDIAEGYSVSREKKESFPLTVTSAQKNPTAFYLCASSIAGQPQHFGDGTRLSIL.